A selection of T cell receptor beta chains follows, all from one sample in a study of blood T cell repertoires in COVID-19. Repertoires were generated with immunoSEQ multiplex PCR, while TCRdb's copy carries only in-frame clones and drops some. The data contain 200,000 to 250,000 clones, more than 80% of them seen just once; the ten biggest clones take up roughly 7.8%. Source material: peripheral blood. The receptor set was obtained from an elderly woman with COVID-19, enrolled during active disease. The conserved cysteine and the conserved F or W are not part of the CDR3 here. Each record gives: V gene, clone size, CDR3 protein. Clone size is stated in some rows and not others, as once, few, many or a class when expanded.

v_call: TRBV5-1; clone_size: NA; cdr3_aa: ASSLDGVINQPQH
v_call: TRBV9; clone_size: NA; cdr3_aa: ASSVDPRGGDTQY
v_call: TRBV5-4; clone_size: NA; cdr3_aa: ASSQGKGEQF
v_call: TRBV7-8; clone_size: NA; cdr3_aa: ASSLGGFGNTIY
v_call: TRBV19; clone_size: NA; cdr3_aa: ASDRKGMNTEAF
v_call: TRBV5-1; clone_size: NA; cdr3_aa: ASSLAGRASGLLSSGELF
v_call: TRBV5-1; clone_size: NA; cdr3_aa: ASSLAGGWFGSPLH
v_call: TRBV7-2; clone_size: few; cdr3_aa: ASSPDSRANYEQY
v_call: TRBV5-1; clone_size: NA; cdr3_aa: ASSLVGQGPMGKLF
v_call: TRBV19; clone_size: NA; cdr3_aa: ASSRGTEAF
v_call: TRBV24-1; clone_size: NA; cdr3_aa: ATSDSAGGGETQY
v_call: TRBV7-9; clone_size: once; cdr3_aa: ASSPVGGGITDTQY
v_call: TRBV4-1; clone_size: many; cdr3_aa: ASSPTGQPDQPQH
v_call: TRBV9; clone_size: NA; cdr3_aa: ASSVGLSSYNSPLH